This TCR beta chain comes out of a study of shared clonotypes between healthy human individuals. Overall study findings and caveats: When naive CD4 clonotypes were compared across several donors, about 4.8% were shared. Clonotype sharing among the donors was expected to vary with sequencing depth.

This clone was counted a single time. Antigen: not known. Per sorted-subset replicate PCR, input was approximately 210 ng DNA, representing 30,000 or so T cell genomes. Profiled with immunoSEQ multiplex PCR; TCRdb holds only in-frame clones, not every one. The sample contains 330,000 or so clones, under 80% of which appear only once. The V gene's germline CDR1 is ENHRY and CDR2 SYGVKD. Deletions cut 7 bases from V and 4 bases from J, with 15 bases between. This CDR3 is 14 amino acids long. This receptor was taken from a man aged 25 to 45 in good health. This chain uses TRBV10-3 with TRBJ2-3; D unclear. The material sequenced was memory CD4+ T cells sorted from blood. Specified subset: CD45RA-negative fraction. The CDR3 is CAINPFQRPDTQYF. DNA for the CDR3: TGTGCCATCAACCCCTTCCAACGGCCAGATACGCAGTATTTT.